This record covers a single T cell receptor beta chain. Its specificity is unknown. Using immunoSEQ multiplex PCR, the repertoire was profiled, and TCRdb retains in-frame clones only, with some absent. The table shows 150,000 or so clones, with roughly nine tenths occurring only once. This sample stems from a study of T cell responses to AZD1222 COVID-19 vaccine. Notes on the study in general: Once two AZD1222 doses were given, Spike-specific TCR breadth and depth went up. Sampling that yielded the repertoires occurred only after the peak T cell response.

Germline CDR1 LNHDA, CDR2 SQIVND (reference sequence). Trimming removed 4 bases at V and 0 bases at J, with 13 bases between. This CDR3 is 16 amino acids long. This sample comprised peripheral blood, obtained 28 days after the second AZD1222 dose. The chain has TRBV19 and TRBJ2-1; D gene uncertain. The source is an adult who received the AZD1222 COVID-19 vaccine. The CDR3 DNA reads as TGTGCCAGTAGTACCCCGGTCCTTGGCTCCTACAATGAGCAGTTCTTC. Translating it yields CASSTPVLGSYNEQFF. The whole variable domain, filled in from reference TRBV19 and TRBJ2-1, reads DGGITQSPKYLFRKEGQNVTLSCEQNLNHDAMYWYRQDPGQGLRLIYYSQIVNDFQKGDIAEGYSVSREKKESFPLTVTSAQKNPTAFYLCASSTPVLGSYNEQFFGPGTRLTVL.